The 32 T cell receptor beta chains in this list originate from one sample, sequenced in a study of T cells in tumors after PD-1 blockade. TCRdb keeps only in-frame clones here, not all; method: immunoSEQ multiplex PCR. The sample includes around 50,000 clones, 75% to 80% of them seen just once. Sequenced material: PBMCs, taken before anti-PD-1 treatment. These receptors originate from a human donor with basal cell carcinoma.

The chain links TRBV24-1 to TRBJ2-3; D could derive from TRBD1 or TRBD2 (5 bases each). Per germline, CDR1 KGHDR and CDR2 SFDVKD. The CDR3 consists of 14 residues. V lost 6 bases and J 6 bases, leaving 15 bases between the germline ends. CDR3 protein: CATSHRDQRDTQYF. DNA of the CDR3: TGTGCCACCAGTCATCGGGACCAACGCGATACGCAGTATTTT.

This chain links TRBV30 with TRBJ1-3; 8 bases line up with TRBD1. The trim removed 4 bases at V and 3 bases at J, leaving 20 bases unmatched. Germline CDR1 and CDR2: GTSNPN and SVGIG (reference sequence). The CDR3 is 19 amino acids. The CDR3 region is CAWTNILRGTGGYGNTIYF. The CDR3 bases are TGTGCCTGGACCAACATTCTTAGAGGAACAGGGGGATATGGAAACACCATATATTTT.

V and J are TRBV28 and TRBJ2-1, with 8 bases identical to TRBD1. The CDR3 is 14 residues long. Germline-derived CDR1 and CDR2 are MDHEN and SYDVKM. After removal of 6 bases from V and 7 bases from J, the junction contained 8 bases not matched to a gene. CDR3 in amino acids: CASSVQGVVNEQFF. The CDR3 coding sequence is TGTGCCAGCAGCGTACAGGGGGTCGTTAATGAGCAGTTCTTC.

This clone was seen once. This chain uses TRBV2 with TRBJ2-1; 12 nucleotides agree with TRBD2. V shed 3 bases, J shed 9 bases, and the junction held 9 bases outside the gene matches. This CDR3 region has 16 residues. Germline values: CDR1 SNHLY, CDR2 FYNNEI. CDR3 in amino acids: CASSDMSSGRAGEQFF. The CDR3 nucleotides read TGTGCCAGCAGTGACATGTCTAGCGGGAGGGCCGGTGAGCAGTTCTTC.

V is TRBV18 and J is TRBJ1-6; 7 bases align to TRBD1. The CDR3 spans 14 residues. Trimming cost V 1 base and J 8 bases; bases outside gene matches: 2. Per the germline V gene, CDR1 is KGHSH and CDR2 is LQKENI. CDR3 protein: CASSPRDSYSPLHF. The CDR3 coding sequence is TGTGCCAGCTCACCACGGGACAGCTATTCACCCCTCCACTTT. The variable domain in full, with the rest retrieved from reference TRBV18 and TRBJ1-6, is NAGVMQNPRHLVRRRGQEARLRCSPMKGHSHVYWYRQLPEEGLKFMVYLQKENIIDESGMPKERFSAEFPKEGPSILRIQQVVRGDSAAYFCASSPRDSYSPLHFGNGTRLTVT.

This clone was picked up many times. The rearrangement links TRBV28 to TRBJ1-1; 10 bases map to TRBD1. CDR1 is MDHEN, CDR2 SYDVKM, per germline. V was clipped by 8 bases and J by 6 bases; unmatched bases: 9. This CDR3 has 14 residues. The CDR3 is CASRGTGDRAEAFF. In DNA form, the CDR3 reads TGTGCCAGCCGGGGGACAGGGGATAGAGCTGAAGCTTTCTTT.

This clone was seen once. The DNA of the CDR3 is TGTGCCAGCAGCGTAACCCAGAGCTGGACCAACGTCCTGACTTTC. This codes for CASSVTQSWTNVLTF. The chain carries TRBV9 and TRBJ2-6; no definite D call. The CDR3 is 15 residues long. Germline V gene data show CDR1 as SGDLS and CDR2 as YYNGEE. V dropped 1 base and J dropped 8 bases, with 13 bases sitting between them. Variable domain in full (rest from reference TRBV9 and TRBJ2-6): DSGVTQTPKHLITATGQRVTLRCSPRSGDLSVYWYQQSLDQGLQFLIQYYNGEERAKGNILERFSAQQFPDLHSELNLSSLELGDSALYFCASSVTQSWTNVLTFGAGSRLTVL.

The genes are TRBV5-4 and TRBJ2-7; 14 nucleotides match TRBD2. V gave up 0 bases and J gave up 2 bases; unmatched junction bases: 1. CDR1 is SGHNT and CDR2 is YYREEE in the germline V gene (reference sequence). CDR3 length equals 16 residues. CDR3 loop: CASSLGGLAGAYEQYF. The DNA for the CDR3 is TGTGCCAGCAGCTTGGGGGGACTAGCGGGGGCCTACGAGCAGTACTTC.

This clone was seen at least ten times. This rearrangement joins TRBV19 to TRBJ1-3, with TRBD1 matching over 9 bases. CDR3 length equals 15 residues. Germline CDR1 reads LNHDA; CDR2 reads SQIVND (reference sequence). V was clipped by 6 bases and J by 0 bases; unmatched bases: 3. This CDR3 is CASRDRGFSGNTIYF. The CDR3 nucleotides read TGTGCCAGTAGGGACAGGGGCTTCTCTGGAAACACCATATATTTT.

This clone turned up a few times. The chain combines TRBV5-1 with TRBJ1-3; perhaps TRBD1 as D (5 bases). The V and J ends lost 1 base and 3 bases respectively, with 8 bases between them. The CDR3 covers 14 residues. The germline V gene encodes CDR1 SGHRS and CDR2 YFSETQ. The CDR3 DNA follows: TGCGCCAGCAGCTTGACGGGGGTTGGAAACACCATATATTTT. This gives the protein CASSLTGVGNTIYF.

The chain is built from TRBV5-1 and TRBJ2-7; D gene unclear. Germline V gene lookup returns CDR1 SGHRS and CDR2 YFSETQ. The CDR3 is made up of 13 amino acids. V was pared by 0 bases and J by 2 bases, with 6 bases between. CDR3 in DNA: TGCGCCAGCAGCTTGGAACGGACCTACGAGCAGTACTTC. Translated: CASSLERTYEQYF.

This clone has just one count. The chain uses TRBV18 and TRBJ1-5; a possible D gene is TRBD1 (6 bases). V was trimmed by 3 bases and J by 8 bases, leaving 17 bases between them. Germline CDR1 KGHSH, CDR2 LQKENI. The CDR3 runs to 15 residues. The CDR3 region has the DNA TGTGCCAGCTCACCGGGACACGGTGTGGAAGAGCCCCAGCATTTT. It translates to CASSPGHGVEEPQHF.

CDR3 in DNA: TGTGCCAGCAGCTTGTTAAAGGGCTCTTATAATTCACCCCTCCACTTT. It codes for CASSLLKGSYNSPLHF. The chain is built from TRBV5-4 and TRBJ1-6; the D is unclear. Trimming cost V 1 base and J 4 bases, with 12 bases left between them. The CDR3 is made up of 16 amino acids. CDR1 is SGHNT and CDR2 is YYREEE in the germline V gene (reference sequence). Looking up the rest from reference TRBV5-4 and TRBJ1-6 gives the full variable domain: ETGVTQSPTHLIKTRGQQVTLRCSSQSGHNTVSWYQQALGQGPQFIFQYYREEENGRGNFPPRFSGLQFPNYSSELNVNALELDDSALYLCASSLLKGSYNSPLHFGNGTRLTVT.

The V call is TRBV27, the J call TRBJ2-3; D is unresolved. This CDR3 has 13 residues. CDR1 and CDR2 (germline): MNHEY, SMNVEV (reference sequence). V lost 3 bases and J lost 4, with 8 bases in between. Here the CDR3 reads CASSLAAPDTQYF. The CDR3 nucleotides read TGTGCCAGCAGTTTGGCGGCCCCAGATACGCAGTATTTT.

The V and J genes are TRBV11-3 and TRBJ1-2, with a tentative D call TRBD1 (6 bases). This CDR3 is built from 12 residues. CDR1 and CDR2 (germline): SGHNT, YENEEA. The germline V and J ends were trimmed by 5 bases and 6 bases, with 10 bases remaining between them. CDR3 sequence (DNA): TGTGCCAGCAGCAAAGGGGGGGATGGCTACACCTTC. It yields the protein CASSKGGDGYTF.

V gene TRBV5-4 combines with J gene TRBJ1-5; 9 nucleotides align to TRBD1. Germline assignment: CDR1 SGHNT and CDR2 YYREEE (reference sequence). The trim removed 2 bases at V and 3 bases at J, leaving 9 bases unmatched. This CDR3 spans 17 amino acids. The chain's CDR3 is CASSFSRDRAINQPQHF. The CDR3 DNA reads TGTGCCAGCAGCTTTTCCCGGGACAGGGCTATCAATCAGCCCCAGCATTTT. Combining the CDR3 with reference TRBV5-4 and TRBJ1-5 gives the whole variable domain ETGVTQSPTHLIKTRGQQVTLRCSSQSGHNTVSWYQQALGQGPQFIFQYYREEENGRGNFPPRFSGLQFPNYSSELNVNALELDDSALYLCASSFSRDRAINQPQHFGDGTRLSIL.

The V call is TRBV28, the J call TRBJ2-6, with no clear D. The CDR3 is 13 residues long. Germline-derived CDR1 and CDR2 are MDHEN and SYDVKM. Deletions cut 9 bases from V and 2 bases from J, with 8 bases between. Here the CDR3 DNA reads TGTGCCAGTGAACCGGCTGGGGCCAACGTCCTGACTTTC. Translation: CASEPAGANVLTF.

The chain employs TRBV5-1 and TRBJ2-3, with a possible D match to TRBD1 (5 bases). Germline V gives CDR1 SGHRS, CDR2 YFSETQ. V was trimmed by 0 bases and J by 6 bases, leaving 11 bases between them. This CDR3 is 14 amino acids long. Here the CDR3 DNA reads TGCGCCAGCAGCTTGGGAGGACACCAGGATACGCAGTATTTT. Translation: CASSLGGHQDTQYF.

This chain joins TRBV5-1 and TRBJ2-7; 8 bases agree with TRBD2. The CDR3 has 15 amino acids. Trimming removed 0 bases from V and 5 bases from J; junction bases left unmatched: 7. CDR1 SGHRS and CDR2 YFSETQ come from the germline V gene. The CDR3 reads CASSLGGTSAHEQYF. CDR3 coding DNA: TGCGCCAGCAGCTTGGGTGGGACTAGTGCCCACGAGCAGTACTTC.

This chain joins TRBV21-1 and TRBJ1-6. TRBV21-1 is a pseudogene locus. This CDR3 has 16 amino acids. CDR3 protein: CASSKGPLRRNSPLHF. As DNA, the CDR3 is TGTGCCAGCAGCAAAGGTCCCTTGCGACGTAATTCACCCCTCCACTTT.

The rearrangement links TRBV9 to TRBJ2-3, with D tentatively TRBD1 (5 bases). CDR1 SGDLS and CDR2 YYNGEE come from the germline V gene. V was pared by 4 bases and J by 9 bases, with 12 bases between. The CDR3 contains 12 residues. CDR3 sequence: CASSSQSGTQYF. CDR3 nucleotide sequence: TGTGCCAGCAGCTCTCAGTCAGGGACGCAGTATTTT.

The chain couples TRBV10-1 to TRBJ1-1; D is uncertain. CDR3 length equals 13 residues. The germline gives CDR1 WNHNN, CDR2 SYGVQD (reference sequence). Trimming stripped 6 bases from V and 0 bases from J, with 8 bases between. The CDR3 bases are TGCGCCAGCAGCACCGACATGAACACTGAAGCTTTCTTT. Its translation: CASSTDMNTEAFF.

The chain has TRBV5-4 and TRBJ1-3; 7 nucleotides match TRBD1. J lost 1 base, V lost 4 bases, and 5 bases had no gene match. Germline loops: CDR1 SGHNT, CDR2 YYREEE (reference sequence). The length of the CDR3 is 15 residues. In nucleotides, the CDR3 is TGTGCCAGCAGCCCTGGGACAGCGTCTGGAAACACCATATATTTT. Amino acid sequence: CASSPGTASGNTIYF.

The rearrangement links TRBV7-3 to TRBJ1-2; 10 nucleotides align to TRBD1. The V segment lost 4 bases and the J segment 2 bases; nucleotides outside the gene matches: 4. The CDR3 totals 15 residues. Per germline, CDR1 SGHTA and CDR2 FQGTGA. This CDR3 is CASSSTGGSNYGYTF. Written as DNA, the CDR3 is TGTGCCAGCAGCTCGACAGGGGGCTCCAACTATGGCTACACCTTC.

The rearrangement joins TRBV6-5 to TRBJ2-1; weak D call: TRBD1 (6 bases). Trimming left V 6 bases short and J 7 bases short, with 19 bases between. Per germline, CDR1 MNHEY and CDR2 SVGAGI. The CDR3 has 15 amino acids. DNA of the CDR3: TGTGCCAGCAGGGGGTGGGGGCGGCAAGGGAATGAGCAGTTCTTC. Translated: CASRGWGRQGNEQFF.

This chain connects TRBV6-5 to TRBJ1-1; possibly TRBD1 for D (6 bases). Germline lookup yields CDR1 MNHEY and CDR2 SVGAGI. The length of the CDR3 is 15 residues. V shed 6 bases and J shed 4 bases, with 18 bases lying between them. The CDR3 region is CASSAGVVSITEAFF. CDR3 DNA: TGTGCCAGCAGCGCAGGGGTTGTTTCGATCACTGAAGCTTTCTTT.

The chain is built from TRBV5-1 and TRBJ2-3; 11 bases are a match to TRBD2. Germline lookup yields CDR1 SGHRS and CDR2 YFSETQ. J lost 4 bases, V lost 5 bases, and 3 bases had no gene match. This CDR3 has 14 amino acids. CDR3 region: CASRISGGADTQYF. DNA of the CDR3: TGCGCCAGCAGGATTAGCGGGGGGGCAGATACGCAGTATTTT.

The rearrangement links TRBV3-1 (or the pseudogene TRBV3-2) to TRBJ2-6; possibly TRBD1 for D (6 bases). The germline V gene encodes CDR1 LGHDT and CDR2 YNNKEL (reference sequence). Trimming took off 9 bases at V and 1 base at J, with 13 bases between the two ends. The CDR3 runs to 15 residues. CDR3 loop: CASAGDPSGANVLTF. The CDR3 nucleotides read TGTGCCAGTGCAGGGGACCCATCTGGGGCCAACGTCCTGACTTTC.

This clone has only a few counts. This chain links TRBV19 with TRBJ2-5; D unresolved. The germline V gene has CDR1 LNHDA and CDR2 SQIVND (reference sequence). The CDR3 runs 11 residues. Trimming cost V 5 bases and J 5 bases, with 6 bases left between them. The CDR3 protein is CASSAQETQYF. The CDR3 DNA reads as TGTGCCAGTAGTGCCCAGGAGACCCAGTACTTC.

This clone was seen just once. The rearrangement joins TRBV28 to TRBJ2-1; TRBD2 aligns across 11 bases. V dropped 5 bases and J dropped 7; count of bases not matched to a gene: 7. Germline CDR1 reads MDHEN; CDR2 reads SYDVKM. CDR3 length: 15 amino acids. The CDR3 is CASSLWTSGRNEQFF. The CDR3 bases are TGTGCCAGCAGTCTCTGGACTAGCGGGCGGAATGAGCAGTTCTTC.

This clone was recorded only once. The chain is built from TRBV9 and TRBJ2-3, with 8 nucleotides matching TRBD2. CDR3 length equals 15 residues. The V segment lost 4 bases and the J segment 0 bases; nucleotides outside the gene matches: 4. CDR1 is SGDLS, CDR2 YYNGEE, per germline. The CDR3 nucleotides read TGTGCCAGCAGCTTTAGCGGGACTAGCACAGATACGCAGTATTTT. It encodes CASSFSGTSTDTQYF.

This sequence joins TRBV21-1 and TRBJ2-7; the tabulated D call, TRBD1, remains unverified against the DNA. TRBV21-1 is labeled a pseudogene. This CDR3 is built from 15 residues. The CDR3 is CASSTPGTGSDEQYF. The DNA for the CDR3 is TGTGCCAGCAGCACCCCCGGGACAGGGTCAGACGAGCAGTACTTC.